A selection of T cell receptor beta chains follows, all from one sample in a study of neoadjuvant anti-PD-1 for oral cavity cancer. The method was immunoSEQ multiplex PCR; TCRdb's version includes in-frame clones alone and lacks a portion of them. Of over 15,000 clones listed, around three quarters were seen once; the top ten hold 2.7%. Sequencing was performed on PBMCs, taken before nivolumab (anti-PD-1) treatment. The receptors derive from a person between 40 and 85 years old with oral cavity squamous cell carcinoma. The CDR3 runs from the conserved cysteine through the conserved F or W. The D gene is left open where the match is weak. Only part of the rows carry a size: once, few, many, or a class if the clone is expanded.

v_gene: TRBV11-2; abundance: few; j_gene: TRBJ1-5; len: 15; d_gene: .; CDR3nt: TGTGCCAGCAGCCGCGGGACTAATAGCAATCAGCCCCAGCATTTT; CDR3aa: CASSRGTNSNQPQHF
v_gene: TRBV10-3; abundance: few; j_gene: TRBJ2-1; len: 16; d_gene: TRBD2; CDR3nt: TGTGCCATCAGTGAGGGGGCTAGCGGGAGAGGCAATGAGCAGTTCTTC; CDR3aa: CAISEGASGRGNEQFF
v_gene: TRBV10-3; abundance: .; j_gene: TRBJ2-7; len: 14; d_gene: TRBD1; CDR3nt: TGTGCCATCAGTGAGGGACAGGAACCCTACGAGCAGTACTTC; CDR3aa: CAISEGQEPYEQYF
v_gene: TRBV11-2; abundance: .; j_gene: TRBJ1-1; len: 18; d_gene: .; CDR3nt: TGTGCCAGCAGTTCGGGACGTCGAGGATCGGGGATGAACACTGAAGCTTTCTTT; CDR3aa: CASSSGRRGSGMNTEAFF
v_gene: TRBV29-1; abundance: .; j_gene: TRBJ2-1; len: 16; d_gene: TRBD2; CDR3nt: TGCAGCGTTGCGGGACTAGCGGGAGTTGGGGGGAATGAGCAGTTCTTC; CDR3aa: CSVAGLAGVGGNEQFF
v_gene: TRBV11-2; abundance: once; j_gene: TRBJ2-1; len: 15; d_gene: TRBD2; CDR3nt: TGTGCCAGCAGCTCGAGCGGGAGGGCCGGGAATGAGCAGTTCTTC; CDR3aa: CASSSSGRAGNEQFF
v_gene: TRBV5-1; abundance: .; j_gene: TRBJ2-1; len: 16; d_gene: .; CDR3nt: TGCGCCAGCAGCTTGGCCGTTGGGGGGCGCGCGGATGAGCAGTTCTTC; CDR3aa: CASSLAVGGRADEQFF
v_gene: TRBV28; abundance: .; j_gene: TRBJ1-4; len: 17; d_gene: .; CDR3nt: TGTGCCAGCAGATCCCACCCCCGGCGGTCAACTAATGAAAAACTGTTTTTT; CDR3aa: CASRSHPRRSTNEKLFF
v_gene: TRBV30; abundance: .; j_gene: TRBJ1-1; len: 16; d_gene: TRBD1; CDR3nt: TGTGCCTGGAGTGTAAGGCCGCCCGGGACAGGGGATGAAGCTTTCTTT; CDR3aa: CAWSVRPPGTGDEAFF
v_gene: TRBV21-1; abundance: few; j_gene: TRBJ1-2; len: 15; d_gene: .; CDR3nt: TGTGCCAGCAGCAAGGGACACCTCACTAACTATGGCTACACCTTC; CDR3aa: CASSKGHLTNYGYTF
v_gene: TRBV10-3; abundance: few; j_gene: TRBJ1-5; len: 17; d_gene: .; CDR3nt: TGTGCCATCAGTGACCATCGCTTAGCAGGGGCTAATCAGCCCCAGCATTTT; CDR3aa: CAISDHRLAGANQPQHF
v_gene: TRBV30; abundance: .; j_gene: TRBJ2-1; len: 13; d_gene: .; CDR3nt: TGTGCCTGGAGTCCTGGACTGCACAATGAGCAGTTCTTC; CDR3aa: CAWSPGLHNEQFF
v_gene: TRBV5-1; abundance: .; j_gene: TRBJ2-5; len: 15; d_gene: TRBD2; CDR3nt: TGCGCCAGCAGCCCGGGGGGTGGGCAGGAAGAGACCCAGTACTTC; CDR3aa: CASSPGGGQEETQYF
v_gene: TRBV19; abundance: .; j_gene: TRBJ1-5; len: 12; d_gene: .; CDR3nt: TGTGCCAGTAGTATAACCACTCAGCCCCAGCATTTT; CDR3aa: CASSITTQPQHF
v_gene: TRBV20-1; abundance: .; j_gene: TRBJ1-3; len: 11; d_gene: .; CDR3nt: TGCAGTGCCCACAGTGGAAACACCATATATTTT; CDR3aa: CSAHSGNTIYF
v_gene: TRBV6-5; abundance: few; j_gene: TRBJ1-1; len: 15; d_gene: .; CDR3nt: TGTGCCAGCAGCCCCCAGCTGGGAGGGGACACTGAAGCTTTCTTT; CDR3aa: CASSPQLGGDTEAFF
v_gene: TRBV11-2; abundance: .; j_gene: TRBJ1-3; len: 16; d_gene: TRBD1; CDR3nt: TGTGCCAGCAGCCCACGCCAGACAGGGTCTGGAAACACCATATATTTT; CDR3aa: CASSPRQTGSGNTIYF
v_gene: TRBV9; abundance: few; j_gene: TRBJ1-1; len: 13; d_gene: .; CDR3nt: TGTGCCAGCAGCCCCATAGTTGAGAGGGAAGCTTTCTTT; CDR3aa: CASSPIVEREAFF
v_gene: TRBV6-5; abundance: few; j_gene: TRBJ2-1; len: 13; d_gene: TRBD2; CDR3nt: TGTGCCAGCAGTCCTAGCGGGCCCAATGAGCAGTTCTTC; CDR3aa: CASSPSGPNEQFF
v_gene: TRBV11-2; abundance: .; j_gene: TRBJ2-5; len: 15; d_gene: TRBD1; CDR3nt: TGTGCCAGCAGCTCCAAGGGACAGAAACAAGAGACCCAGTACTTC; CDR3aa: CASSSKGQKQETQYF
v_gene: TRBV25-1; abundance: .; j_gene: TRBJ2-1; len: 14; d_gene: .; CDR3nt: TGTGCCAGCAGTGATCTTGTGCAGGGCCCCAAGCAGTTCTTC; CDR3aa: CASSDLVQGPKQFF
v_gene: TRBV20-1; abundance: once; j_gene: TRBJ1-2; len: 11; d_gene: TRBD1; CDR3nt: TGCAGTGCTACTCAGGGGGACGGCTACACCTTC; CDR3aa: CSATQGDGYTF
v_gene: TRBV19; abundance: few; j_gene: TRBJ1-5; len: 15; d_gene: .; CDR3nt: TGTGCCAGTTCAGAGGGGCCAACTAGCAATCAGCCCCAGCATTTT; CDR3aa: CASSEGPTSNQPQHF
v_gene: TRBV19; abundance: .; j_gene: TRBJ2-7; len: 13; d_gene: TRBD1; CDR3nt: TGTGCCAGTAGAAGGACAGGGACCTACGAGCAGTACTTC; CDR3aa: CASRRTGTYEQYF
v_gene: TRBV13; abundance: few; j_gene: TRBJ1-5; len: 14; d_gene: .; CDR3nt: TGTGCCAGCAGCTTTGGCAAAAACAATCAGCCCCAGCATTTT; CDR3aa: CASSFGKNNQPQHF
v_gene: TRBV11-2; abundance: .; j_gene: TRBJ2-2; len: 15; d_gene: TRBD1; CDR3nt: TGTGCCAGCTTGAAGACAGGGTCGAACACCGGGGAGCTGTTTTTT; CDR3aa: CASLKTGSNTGELFF
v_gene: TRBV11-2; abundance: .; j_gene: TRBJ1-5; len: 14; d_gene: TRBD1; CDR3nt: TGTGCCAGCAGCTTACAGGGGGCCAATCAGCCCCAGCATTTT; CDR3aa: CASSLQGANQPQHF
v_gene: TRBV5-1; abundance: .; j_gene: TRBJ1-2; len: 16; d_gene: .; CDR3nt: TGCGCCAGCAGCCCCGTGGGACGGGTGCCTAACTATGGCTACACCTTC; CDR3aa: CASSPVGRVPNYGYTF
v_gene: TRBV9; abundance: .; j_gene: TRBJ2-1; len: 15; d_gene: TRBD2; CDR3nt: TGTGCCAGCAGCGTATGGGAGGGGTCCTACAATGAGCAGTTCTTC; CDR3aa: CASSVWEGSYNEQFF
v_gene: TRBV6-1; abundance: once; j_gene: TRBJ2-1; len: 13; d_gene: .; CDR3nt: TGTGCCAGCAAAGGTGGGGGGTGGAATGAGCAGTTCTTC; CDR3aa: CASKGGGWNEQFF
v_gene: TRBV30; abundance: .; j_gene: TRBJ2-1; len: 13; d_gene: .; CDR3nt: TGTGCCTGGAGTGCTGGAGCGGGCAATGAGCAGTTCTTC; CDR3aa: CAWSAGAGNEQFF
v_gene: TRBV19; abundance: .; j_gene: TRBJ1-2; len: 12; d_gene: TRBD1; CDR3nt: TGTGCCAGTACCGTGACAGGGAATGGCTACACCTTC; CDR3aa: CASTVTGNGYTF
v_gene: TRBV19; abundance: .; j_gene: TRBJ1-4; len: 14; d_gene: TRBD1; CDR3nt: TGTGCCAGTAGTGTTCGACAGGGACGCGAAAAACTGTTTTTT; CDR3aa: CASSVRQGREKLFF
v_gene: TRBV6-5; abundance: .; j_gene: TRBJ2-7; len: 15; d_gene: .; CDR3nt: TGTGCCAGCAGTTACTCGGCAGGGTCCCGCTACGAGCAGTACTTC; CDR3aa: CASSYSAGSRYEQYF
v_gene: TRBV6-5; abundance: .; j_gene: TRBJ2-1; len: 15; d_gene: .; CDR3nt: TGTGCCAGCAGTAAACAGGGTTCGGGCTACAATGAGCAGTTCTTC; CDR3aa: CASSKQGSGYNEQFF
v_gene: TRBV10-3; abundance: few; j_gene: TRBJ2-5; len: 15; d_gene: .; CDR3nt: TGTGCCATCAGTGGACAACAGGACGTGGCGGAGACCCAGTACTTC; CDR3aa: CAISGQQDVAETQYF
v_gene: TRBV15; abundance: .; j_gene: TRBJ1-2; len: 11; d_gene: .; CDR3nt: TGTGCCACCAGCACGTCCGGGGGCTACACCTTC; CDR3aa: CATSTSGGYTF
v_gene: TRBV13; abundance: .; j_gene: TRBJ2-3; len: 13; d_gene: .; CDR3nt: TGTGCCAGCAGCTTAGCCAGGGCAGATACGCAGTATTTT; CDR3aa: CASSLARADTQYF
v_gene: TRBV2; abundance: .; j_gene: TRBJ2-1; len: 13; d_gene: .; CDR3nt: TGTGCCAGCCGGGGACTGAGTAGGGATGAGCAGTTCTTC; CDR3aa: CASRGLSRDEQFF
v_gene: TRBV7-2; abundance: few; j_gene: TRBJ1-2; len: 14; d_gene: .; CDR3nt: TGTGCCAGCAGCCGAAACACCCGAAACTATGGCTACACCTTC; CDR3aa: CASSRNTRNYGYTF
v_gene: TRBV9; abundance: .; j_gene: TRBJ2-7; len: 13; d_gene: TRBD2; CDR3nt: TGTGCCAGCAGCCCCGGGACTAACTACGAGCAGTACTTC; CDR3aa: CASSPGTNYEQYF
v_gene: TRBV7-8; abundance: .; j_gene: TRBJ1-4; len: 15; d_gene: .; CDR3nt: TGTGCCAGCAGCATTCACCAGGGGCCTAATGAAAAACTGTTTTTT; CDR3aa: CASSIHQGPNEKLFF